This entry lists 7 T cell receptor beta chains sequenced from one sample in a study of siplizumab effects on memory and regulatory T cells. Using immunoSEQ multiplex PCR, the repertoire was profiled, and TCRdb retains in-frame clones only, with some absent. Of fewer than 130,000 clones in the sample, approximately 92% were seen once. Input material: CD4+ T cells sorted from blood. All receptors come from a human donor in good health.

V gene TRBV14 combines with J gene TRBJ2-6; no firm D call. V lost 1 base and J 0 bases, leaving 7 bases between the germline ends. Germline CDR1 reads SGHDN; CDR2 reads FVKESK. There are 16 residues in the CDR3. DNA for the CDR3: TGTGCCAGCAGCCAAGTTTCTCCCTCTGGGGCCAACGTCCTGACTTTC. Protein product: CASSQVSPSGANVLTF.

Only one count was recorded for this clone. The chain links TRBV5-1 to TRBJ2-2; TRBD1 is a possible D gene (6 bases). CDR1 is SGHRS, CDR2 YFSETQ, per germline. The CDR3 is made up of 14 amino acids. Trimming removed 3 bases from V and 4 bases from J, with 10 bases in between. CDR3 sequence: CASSSQGPTGELFF. In DNA form, the CDR3 reads TGCGCCAGCAGCTCTCAGGGGCCCACCGGGGAGCTGTTTTTT.

The rearrangement uses TRBV5-6 and TRBJ2-1, with TRBD1 identical over 8 bases. Unmatched junction bases numbered 7, after V lost 6 bases and J lost 2 bases. Germline CDR1 reads SGHDT; CDR2 reads YYEEEE. The CDR3 has 15 amino acids. CDR3 DNA: TGTGCCAGCACGCTAGGACAGGGAGCCTACAATGAGCAGTTCTTC. It specifies CASTLGQGAYNEQFF.

V gene TRBV6-1 combines with J gene TRBJ2-1, with 13 nucleotides matching TRBD2. The V gene's germline CDR1 is MNHNS and CDR2 SASEGT. Germline trimming cut 5 bases from V and 7 bases from J; bases unmatched to any gene: 5. CDR3 length equals 15 residues. The CDR3 DNA follows: TGTGCCAGCAGTTCTACTAGCGGGGGGGCGAATGAGCAGTTCTTC. Translation: CASSSTSGGANEQFF.

The table lists this clone with a count of one. The chain has TRBV6-5 and TRBJ2-3, with D uncertain. The germline gives CDR1 MNHEY, CDR2 SVGAGI. V lost 6 bases, J lost 0 bases, and 4 bases lay in between. CDR3 length equals 12 residues. CDR3 protein: CASSPSTDTQYF. CDR3 bases: TGTGCCAGCAGCCCGAGCACAGATACGCAGTATTTT.

CDR3: CASSQAPAIEKLFF. In nucleotides, the CDR3 is TGCGCCAGCAGCCAAGCCCCGGCTATAGAAAAACTGTTTTTT. The V call is TRBV4-1, the J call TRBJ1-4, with unresolved D. V was clipped by 1 base and J by 8 bases, with 11 bases between them. CDR1 and CDR2 from the germline V gene are MGHRA and YSYEKL. The CDR3 is 14 residues long.

This rearrangement joins TRBV11-3 to TRBJ2-3; 8 bases agree with TRBD1. The germline CDR1 and CDR2 sequences are SGHNT and YENEEA. The CDR3 is made up of 14 amino acids. J was trimmed by 6 bases and V by 1 base; bases with no gene match: 3. The CDR3 sequence: CASSLGAGGDTQYF. As DNA, the CDR3 is TGTGCCAGCAGCTTAGGTGCAGGGGGCGATACGCAGTATTTT. The variable domain in full, completed from reference TRBV11-3 and TRBJ2-3, reads EAGVVQSPRYKIIEKKQPVAFWCNPISGHNTLYWYLQNLGQGPELLIRYENEEAVDDSQLPKDRFSAERLKGVDSTLKIQPAELGDSAVYLCASSLGAGGDTQYFGPGTRLTVL.